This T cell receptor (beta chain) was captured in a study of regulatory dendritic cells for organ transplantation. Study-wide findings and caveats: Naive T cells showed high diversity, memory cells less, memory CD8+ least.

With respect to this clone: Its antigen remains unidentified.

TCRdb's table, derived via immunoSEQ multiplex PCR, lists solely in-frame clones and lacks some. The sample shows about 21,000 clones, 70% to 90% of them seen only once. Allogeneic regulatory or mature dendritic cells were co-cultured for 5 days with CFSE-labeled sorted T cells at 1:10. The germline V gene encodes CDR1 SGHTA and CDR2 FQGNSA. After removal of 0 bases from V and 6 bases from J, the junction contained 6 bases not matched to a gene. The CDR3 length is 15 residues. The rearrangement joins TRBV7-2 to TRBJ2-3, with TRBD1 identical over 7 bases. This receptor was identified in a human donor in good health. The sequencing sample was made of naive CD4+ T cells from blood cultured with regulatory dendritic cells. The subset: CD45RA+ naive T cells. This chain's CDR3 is CASSLAGTVADTQYF. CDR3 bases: TGTGCCAGCAGCTTAGCGGGGACAGTCGCCGATACGCAGTATTTT.